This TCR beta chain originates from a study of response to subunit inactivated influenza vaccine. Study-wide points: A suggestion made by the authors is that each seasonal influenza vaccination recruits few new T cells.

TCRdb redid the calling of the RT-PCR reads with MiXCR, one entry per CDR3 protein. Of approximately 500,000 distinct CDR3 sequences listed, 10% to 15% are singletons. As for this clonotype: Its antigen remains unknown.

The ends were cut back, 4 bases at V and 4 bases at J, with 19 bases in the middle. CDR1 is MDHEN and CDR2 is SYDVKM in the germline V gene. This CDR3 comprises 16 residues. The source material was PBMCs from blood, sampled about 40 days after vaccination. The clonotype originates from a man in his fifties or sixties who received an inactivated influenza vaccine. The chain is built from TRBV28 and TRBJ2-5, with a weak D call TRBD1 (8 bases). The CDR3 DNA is TGTGCCAGCAGTTCCATCTACAGGGGGGAGGGAGAGACCCAGTACTTC. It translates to CASSSIYRGEGETQYF.